The clone carrying this T cell receptor beta chain appeared once. The treatment denotes: preoperative locoregional IRX-2 cytokine immunotherapy. Method: immunoSEQ multiplex PCR; TCRdb's copy keeps in-frame clones and lacks some. This table has roughly 93,000 clones, 86% appearing once. The data are from a study of preoperative IRX-2 immunotherapy in early breast cancer. Trimming cost V 5 bases and J 5 bases, with 17 bases left between them. The germline V gene has CDR1 MNHGY and CDR2 SAAAGT. This CDR3 has 15 residues. The source material was tumor tissue, sampled after IRX-2 immunotherapy. This sequence was found in a human donor with breast cancer. The chain employs TRBV6-8 and TRBJ2-3, with a possible D match to TRBD2 (6 bases). The CDR3 DNA sequence: TGTGCCAGCAGTCTCCTAGCGAGTATAGGAGATACGCAGTATTTT. Its protein product is CASSLLASIGDTQYF.